This T cell receptor (beta chain) was found in a study of CD8+ T cells in alopecia areata. Findings and caveats of the study: For lesional scalp, especially alopecia totalis/universalis, clonality was higher than in normal scalp.

Extraction of RNA preceded its reverse transcription into cDNA, which served as the sequencing template. The data were produced by immunoSEQ multiplex PCR, yet TCRdb's version contains in-frame clones alone and is incomplete. The sample has some 120,000 clones, around 45% seen once; the top ten hold about 10%. Regarding this clone: Its specificity is unknown.

With 6 bases clipped from V and 4 bases from J, the junction kept 6 bases outside the gene matches. Germline V CDR1 and CDR2: SNHLY, FYNNEI. This CDR3 comprises 14 residues. Source material: NKG2D-low CD8+ T cells sorted from blood. This chain connects TRBV2 to TRBJ1-5; the match to TRBD1 covers 7 bases. The TCR was taken from a human donor with alopecia areata. CDR3 DNA sequence: TGTGCCAGCAGACCGGGACAGCTGAATCAGCCCCAGCATTTT. Translated: CASRPGQLNQPQHF.